Listed below are T cell receptor beta chains from one sample, sequenced in a study of T cell responses to AZD1222 COVID-19 vaccine. Only in-frame clones appear in the TCRdb table, and some are missing; sequencing was by immunoSEQ multiplex PCR. The sample yields more than 95,000 clones, 80% to 90% seen once. This specimen consisted of peripheral blood, obtained on day 0 of AZD1222 vaccination. The receptors derive from an adult in good health. CDR3s include the opening cysteine and the closing phenylalanine or tryptophan. D genes are given only for firm matches. Size values are once, few and many counts, or a class for expanded clones, and some rows have none.

TGTGCCAGCAGCCGTACAGGGGGCGCCGGCTATGGCTACACCTTC	CASSRTGGAGYGYTF	TRBD1	TRBV7-9	TRBJ1-2	-
TGTGCCAGCAGCCAGGTCCTACAAAACACTGAAGCTTTCTTT	CASSQVLQNTEAFF	-	TRBV14	TRBJ1-1	-
TGCGCCAGCAGGTTCACGGATACGCAGTATTTT	CASRFTDTQYF	-	TRBV5-1	TRBJ2-3	-
TGTGCCAGCAGTCCACCCCCCCCGGGGGTCCCCTACGAGCAGTACTTC	CASSPPPPGVPYEQYF	-	TRBV6-4	TRBJ2-7	-
TGTGCCAGCAGTGAAGTCGGGGGGGACCCCTACGAGCAGTACTTC	CASSEVGGDPYEQYF	TRBD2	TRBV6-1	TRBJ2-7	-
TGTGCCAGCAGCCTTGAGTTGGGAACTGAAGCTTTCTTT	CASSLELGTEAFF	-	TRBV14	TRBJ1-1	-
TGCGCCAGCAGCTTGGTTGAGACAGCGATGAACACTGAAGCTTTCTTT	CASSLVETAMNTEAFF	-	TRBV5-1	TRBJ1-1	-
TGTGCCAGCAGTTTCAAAAGGGGCGCCGACTATGGCTACACCTTC	CASSFKRGADYGYTF	-	TRBV27	TRBJ1-2	-
TGCGCCAGCAGCCTGCAGGGACAGGAGGGTTCACCCCTCCACTTT	CASSLQGQEGSPLHF	TRBD1	TRBV5-1	TRBJ1-6	-
TGTGCCACCAGCAGTGATCCTAGGGGAGGCGGTGAGCAGTTCTTC	CATSSDPRGGGEQFF	-	TRBV15	TRBJ2-1	-
TGCGCCAGCAGCTCCGGACTAGCGGGGGCTTCTGATACGCAGTATTTT	CASSSGLAGASDTQYF	TRBD2	TRBV5-1	TRBJ2-3	-
TGTGCCAGTAGTAGATGGGACGGATCTAACTATGGCTACACCTTC	CASSRWDGSNYGYTF	-	TRBV19	TRBJ1-2	-
TGTGCCACCAGTGATAAAAAGGCAACTAATGAAAAACTGTTTTTT	CATSDKKATNEKLFF	-	TRBV24-1	TRBJ1-4	-
TGTGCCAGCAGTACAGGGGTGAATGAAGGAAAACTGTTTTTT	CASSTGVNEGKLFF	TRBD1	TRBV6-5	TRBJ1-4	once
TGTGCCAGCAGCTTGAGAACCTCAGGGGGCCAAGATACGCAGTATTTT	CASSLRTSGGQDTQYF	TRBD1	TRBV5-6	TRBJ2-3	few
TGTGCCAGCAGCACAGCCGGGACTAGCGGGGCCAACACCGGGGAGCTGTTTTTT	CASSTAGTSGANTGELFF	-	TRBV21-1	TRBJ2-2	once
TGTGCCAGCAGTTCTGGGACAGGGGAAGCTTTCTTT	CASSSGTGEAFF	TRBD1	TRBV7-9	TRBJ1-1	-
TGTGCCAGCAGGCCTAATTCCGGGGAGCTGTTTTTT	CASRPNSGELFF	-	TRBV7-8	TRBJ2-2	-
TGTGCCTGGCGAACATCCGGGACAGGGGGCTATAATTCACCCCTCCACTTT	CAWRTSGTGGYNSPLHF	TRBD1	TRBV30	TRBJ1-6	once
TGTGCCAGTAGTATAGATGGGGCCCTCTACAATGAGCAGTTCTTC	CASSIDGALYNEQFF	-	TRBV19	TRBJ2-1	-
TGTGCCACTTCGGAGTTCAGCAATCAGCCCCAGCATTTT	CATSEFSNQPQHF	-	TRBV6-5	TRBJ1-5	-
TGTGCCACCAGCAGTCCGACTAGCGGAGTCACCGGGGAGCTGTTTTTT	CATSSPTSGVTGELFF	TRBD2	TRBV15	TRBJ2-2	-
TGCGCCAGCAGCCCGGACGGGTTTTCCAATGAAAAACTGTTTTTT	CASSPDGFSNEKLFF	-	TRBV5-1	TRBJ1-4	-
TGTGCCATCAGTGCTACACTAGCGGGGGACTACAATGAGCAGTTCTTC	CAISATLAGDYNEQFF	TRBD2	TRBV10-3	TRBJ2-1	-